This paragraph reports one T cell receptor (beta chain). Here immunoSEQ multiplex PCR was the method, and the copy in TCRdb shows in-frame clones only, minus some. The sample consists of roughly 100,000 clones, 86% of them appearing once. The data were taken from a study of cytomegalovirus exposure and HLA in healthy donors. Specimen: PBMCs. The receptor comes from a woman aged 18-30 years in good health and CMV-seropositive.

This CDR3 is CAWSIQETQYF. The CDR3 DNA follows: TGTGCCTGGAGTATTCAGGAGACCCAGTACTTC. The rearrangement links TRBV30 to TRBJ2-5; no clear D gene. V lost 2 bases and J lost 5, with 6 bases in between. Germline V lookup: CDR1 GTSNPN, CDR2 SVGIG (reference sequence). This CDR3 is built from 11 residues.